This TCR beta chain appears in the sequencing data of a study of molecular identifiers for immune sequencing clone quantification. TCRdb passed the PCR reads through MiXCR, listing each CDR3 protein once. This table has 600,000 to 650,000 distinct CDR3 sequences, 20% appearing once. About this clonotype itself: A single base separates this from a much larger clone, so it may be a read error.

This CDR3 region has 14 residues. Germline V gene data show CDR1 as MNHEY and CDR2 as SVGEGT. This chain uses TRBV6-2 or TRBV6-3 with TRBJ1-1; D is perhaps TRBD1 (6 bases). The material sequenced was naive CD8+ T cells from blood, with Jurkat cell RNA spiked in. Subset indicated: FACS-sorted CD8+CD4-CCR7+CD45RA+ naive T cells. The sequence was obtained from a human donor in good health. Some libraries in this study had Jurkat cell RNA spiked in. CDR3 bases: TGTGCCAGCAGTTACGGGACACGGAACACTGAAGCTTCCTTT. It encodes CASSYGTRNTEASF.